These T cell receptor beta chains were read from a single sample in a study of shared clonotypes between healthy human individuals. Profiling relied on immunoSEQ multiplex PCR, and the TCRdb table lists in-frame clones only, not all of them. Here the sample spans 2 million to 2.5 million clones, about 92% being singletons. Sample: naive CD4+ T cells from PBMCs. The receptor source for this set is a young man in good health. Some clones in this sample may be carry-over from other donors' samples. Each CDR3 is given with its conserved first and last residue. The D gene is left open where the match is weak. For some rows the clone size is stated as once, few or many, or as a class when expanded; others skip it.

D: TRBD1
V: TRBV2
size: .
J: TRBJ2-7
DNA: TGTGCCAGCAGTTCGAGGGACAGAACCCCATCCGAGCAGTACTTC
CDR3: CASSSRDRTPSEQYF

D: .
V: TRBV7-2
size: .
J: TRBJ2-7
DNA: TGTGCCAGCAGCCGCGGAGGGGGGGAGTATGGGCAGTACTTC
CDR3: CASSRGGGEYGQYF

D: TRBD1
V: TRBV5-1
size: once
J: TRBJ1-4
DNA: TGCGCCAGCAGCTTGGGCTACCAAGGACAGGGAAAGGAAAAACTGTTTTTT
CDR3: CASSLGYQGQGKEKLFF

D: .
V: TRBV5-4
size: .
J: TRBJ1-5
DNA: TGTGCCAGCAGCCAGGACGGTCAGGTGAAGACCCAGCATTTT
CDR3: CASSQDGQVKTQHF

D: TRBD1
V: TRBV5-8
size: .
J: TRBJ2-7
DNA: TGTGCCAGCAGCCGGTTAGTTGGGACAGGGATTCACGAGCAGTACTTC
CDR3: CASSRLVGTGIHEQYF

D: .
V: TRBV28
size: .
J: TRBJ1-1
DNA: TGTGCCAGCAACCCCGGGGCCCGTGGGACTGAAGCTTTCTTT
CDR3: CASNPGARGTEAFF

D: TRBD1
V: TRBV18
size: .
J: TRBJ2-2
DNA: TGTGCCAGCTCCGGACAGGGCGGCGGGGAGCTGTTTTTT
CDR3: CASSGQGGGELFF

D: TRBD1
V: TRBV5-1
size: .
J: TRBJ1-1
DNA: TGCGCCAGCAGCTTGAGGACAGGAGACACTGAAGCTTTCTTT
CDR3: CASSLRTGDTEAFF

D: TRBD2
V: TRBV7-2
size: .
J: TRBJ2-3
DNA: TGTGCCAGCAGCTTTGGGCTAGCGGCCACAACAGATACGCAGTATTTT
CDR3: CASSFGLAATTDTQYF

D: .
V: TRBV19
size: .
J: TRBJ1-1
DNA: TGTGCCAGTAGATTGACGGAGAACACTGAAGCTTTCTTT
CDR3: CASRLTENTEAFF

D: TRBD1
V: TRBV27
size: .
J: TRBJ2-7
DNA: TGTGCCAGCAGTTTGAGGGACAGGGGGCATTACGAGCAGTACTTC
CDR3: CASSLRDRGHYEQYF

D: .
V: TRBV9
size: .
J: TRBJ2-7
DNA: TGTGCCAGCAGCGTAGGTCAGGCTGACTACGAGCAGTACTTC
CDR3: CASSVGQADYEQYF

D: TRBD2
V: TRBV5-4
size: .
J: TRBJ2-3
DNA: TGTGCCAGCAGCGTGGACGGGACTAGCGGGAGATCAGATACGCAGTATTTT
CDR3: CASSVDGTSGRSDTQYF

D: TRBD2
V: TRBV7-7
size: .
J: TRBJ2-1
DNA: TGTGCCAGCAGCTTAGAAGGGACTAGCGGTAAGCAGTTCTTC
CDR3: CASSLEGTSGKQFF

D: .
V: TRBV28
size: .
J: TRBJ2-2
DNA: TGTGCCAGCCTAAAGACCGGGGAGCTGTTTTTT
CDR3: CASLKTGELFF

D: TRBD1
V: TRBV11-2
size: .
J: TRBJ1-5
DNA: TGTGCCAGCAGCTGGACAGGGGATAGCAATCAGCCCCAGCATTTT
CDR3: CASSWTGDSNQPQHF

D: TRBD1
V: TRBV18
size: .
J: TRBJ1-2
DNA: TGTGCCAGCTCATCCGGGACAGGGGAAGGCTACACCTTC
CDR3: CASSSGTGEGYTF

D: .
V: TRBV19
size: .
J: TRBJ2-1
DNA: TGTGCCAGTAGTACTCGGACGAGCTCCTACAATGAGCAGTTCTTC
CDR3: CASSTRTSSYNEQFF

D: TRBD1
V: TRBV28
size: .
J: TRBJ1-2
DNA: TGTGCCAGCAGTCTGGGACAGACATACTATGGCTACACCTTC
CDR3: CASSLGQTYYGYTF

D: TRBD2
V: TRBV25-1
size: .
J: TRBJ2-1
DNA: TGTGCCAGCAGTGGCCGACTAGCGGGGGGGTACAATGAGCAGTTCTTC
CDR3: CASSGRLAGGYNEQFF

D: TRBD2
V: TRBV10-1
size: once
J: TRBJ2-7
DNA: TGCGCCAGCAGTGCTTTGGGTCTAGCGGGAGCCCACGAGCAGTACTTC
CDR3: CASSALGLAGAHEQYF

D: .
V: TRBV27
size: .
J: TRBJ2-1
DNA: TGTGCCAGCAACCCGAGAGGGGAGGTACTGGGGAATGAGCAGTTCTTC
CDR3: CASNPRGEVLGNEQFF

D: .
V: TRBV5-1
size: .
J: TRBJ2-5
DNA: TGCGCCAGCAGCACCCAGACCGGGACCCAAGAGACCCAGTACTTC
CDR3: CASSTQTGTQETQYF

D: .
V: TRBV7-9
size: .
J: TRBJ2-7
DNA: TGTGCCAGCAGCTACACTAGCTACGAGCAGTACTTC
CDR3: CASSYTSYEQYF

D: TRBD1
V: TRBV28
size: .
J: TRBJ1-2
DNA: TGTGCCAGCAGTTCCGATTTGAAGGGGGCGAATGGCTACACCTTC
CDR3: CASSSDLKGANGYTF

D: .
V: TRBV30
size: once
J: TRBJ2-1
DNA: TGTGCCTGGAGGTCCGGCGACCGCTTCAATGAGCAGTTCTTC
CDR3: CAWRSGDRFNEQFF

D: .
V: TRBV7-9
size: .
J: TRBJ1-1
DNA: TGTGCCAGCAGCTTATTAACTGCGAACACTGAAGCTTTCTTT
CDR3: CASSLLTANTEAFF